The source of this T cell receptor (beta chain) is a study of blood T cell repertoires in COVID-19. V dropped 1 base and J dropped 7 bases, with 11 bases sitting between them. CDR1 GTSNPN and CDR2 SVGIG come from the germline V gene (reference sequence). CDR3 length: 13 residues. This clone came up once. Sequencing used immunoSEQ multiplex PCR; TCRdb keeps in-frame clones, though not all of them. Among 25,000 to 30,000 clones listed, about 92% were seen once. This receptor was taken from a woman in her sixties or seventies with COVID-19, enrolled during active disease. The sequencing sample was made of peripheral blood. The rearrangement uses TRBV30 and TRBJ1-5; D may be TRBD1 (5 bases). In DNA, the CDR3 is TGTGCCTGGAGTGCGGGGGGAGGACAGCCCCAGCATTTT. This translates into CAWSAGGGQPQHF.